These 17 T cell receptor beta chains came from one sample sequenced in a study of T-cell reconstitution after alpha-beta-depleted transplantation in children. The authors prepared the TCRbeta library with unique molecular identifiers. MiXCR, applied by TCRdb to the PCR reads, yields one record per CDR3 protein. Here the sample spans approximately 630,000 distinct CDR3 sequences, approximately 14% being singletons. This specimen consisted of PBMCs, obtained before TCRalphabeta/CD19-depleted stem cell transplant. The receptors derive from a girl aged 2 to 9 with congenital amegakaryocytic thrombocytopenia, due to receive a stem cell transplant.

The chain joins TRBV6-1 to TRBJ1-5; D may be TRBD1 (6 bases). Looked up from germline, CDR1 is MNHNS and CDR2 is SASEGT. Trimming pared 6 bases from V and 4 bases from J, leaving 13 bases between. This CDR3 region has 14 residues. Here the CDR3 reads CASSQGPGNQPQHF. The CDR3 coding sequence is TGTGCCAGCAGCCAGGGGCCGGGGAATCAGCCCCAGCATTTT.

V is TRBV12-3 or TRBV12-4 and J is TRBJ1-2, with TRBD1 identical over 7 bases. The CDR3 spans 13 residues. Trimming at V came to 10 bases and at J to 4 bases, leaving 9 bases not matched to a gene. CDR3 loop: CAIPTGRGYGYTF. CDR3 DNA: TGTGCCATCCCGACAGGGAGGGGCTATGGCTACACCTTC.

This clonotype showed up many times. CDR3 amino acids: CASSDRFSSYNEQFF. In DNA, the CDR3 is TGTGCCAGCAGTGATAGGTTTAGCTCCTACAATGAGCAGTTCTTC. The chain links TRBV6-4 to TRBJ2-1; D ambiguous. CDR1 and CDR2 (germline): MRHNA, SNTAGT. V lost 3 bases and J lost 0, with 9 bases in between. This CDR3 spans 15 amino acids.

This clonotype has at least ten counts. The chain couples TRBV11-2 to TRBJ2-7, with D possibly being TRBD1 (6 bases). The CDR3 contains 13 residues. The V end was cut by 5 bases, the J end by 9 bases, with 17 bases between. In germline, CDR1 is SGHAT, CDR2 FQNNGV. As DNA, the CDR3 is TGTGCCAGCAGCCCCCTCCAGGGGAAGGTGCAGTACTTC. This encodes CASSPLQGKVQYF.

The V call is TRBV5-1, the J call TRBJ1-6; weak D call: TRBD1 (5 bases). Germline CDR1 reads SGHRS; CDR2 reads YFSETQ. The CDR3 runs 15 residues. Trimming removed 3 bases from V and 7 bases from J, with 14 bases in between. The chain's CDR3 is CASSWDRTANSPLHF. The DNA for the CDR3 is TGCGCCAGCAGCTGGGACCGGACGGCGAATTCACCCCTCCACTTT.

This clonotype was observed a few times. The V call is TRBV7-9, the J call TRBJ2-1, with 8 bases identical to TRBD2. Germline values: CDR1 SEHNR, CDR2 FQNEAQ (reference sequence). The CDR3 loop spans 18 amino acids. V shed 5 bases and J 6 bases; nucleotides not matched to a gene: 18. The CDR3, as DNA: TGTGCCAGCAGCCCATACTCAAAGGTCGGGAGGGGCGGCAATGAGCAGTTCTTC. This encodes CASSPYSKVGRGGNEQFF.

The table lists this clonotype with many counts. The chain links TRBV7-9 to TRBJ2-2; D ambiguous. Trimming cost V 3 bases and J 7 bases, with 9 bases left between them. The germline CDR1 and CDR2 sequences are SEHNR and FQNEAQ (reference sequence). This CDR3 contains 13 residues. The CDR3 DNA reads TGTGCCAGCAGCTTCCGACACGACGGGGAGCTGTTTTTT. Residues: CASSFRHDGELFF.

On this clonotype: This may come from a read error, since a much larger clone is one base off. The chain uses TRBV5-1 and TRBJ2-1; D unresolved. Germline V CDR1 and CDR2: SGHRS, YFSETQ. The CDR3 is 15 amino acids. CDR3 in amino acids: CASSLEVGTYNEQLF. Written as DNA, the CDR3 is TGCGCCAGCAGCTTGGAAGTGGGAACCTACAATGAGCAGTTATTC.

The chain has TRBV4-2 and TRBJ2-3; 10 bases agree with TRBD2. With 5 bases clipped from V and 5 bases from J, the junction kept 7 bases outside the gene matches. Germline CDR1 LGHNA, CDR2 YNFKEQ. The CDR3 contains 15 residues. The CDR3 nucleotides are TGTGCCAGCAGCTTACCTAGCGGGGGAGGAGATACGCAGTATTTT. Translation: CASSLPSGGGDTQYF.

This clonotype was counted at least ten times. The chain links TRBV5-1 to TRBJ2-2; the D call may be TRBD1 or TRBD2 (6 bases each). This CDR3 is 17 amino acids long. Germline loops: CDR1 SGHRS, CDR2 YFSETQ. The V end was cut by 2 bases, the J end by 1 base, with 15 bases between. In nucleotides, the CDR3 is TGCGCCAGCAGCTTCCCCGGGGGCAAGGTGAACACCGGGGAGCTGTTTTTT. This codes for CASSFPGGKVNTGELFF.

In regard to this clonotype: With a much larger clone just one base away, this may be a read error. The genes are TRBV20-1 and TRBJ2-7, with TRBD1 as a possible D gene (5 bases). The CDR3 length is 16 residues. Germline values: CDR1 DFQATT, CDR2 SNEGSKA (reference sequence). CDR3 nucleotide sequence: TGCAGTGCGTTATATGTCAGGGCTTCGGGCGTGGATGAGCAGTGCTTC. Amino acid sequence: CSALYVRASGVDEQCF.

This clonotype was found a few times. V and J are TRBV27 and TRBJ2-1; 7 bases agree with TRBD2. The CDR3 runs to 14 residues. Germline V gene sequence: CDR1 MNHEY, CDR2 SMNVEV (reference sequence). V lost 9 bases to trimming and J lost 8 bases; unmatched junction nucleotides: 13. The CDR3 DNA reads TGTGCCAGTGGAAGACTAGCTCTTTCTCATGAGCAGTTCTTC. Encoded protein: CASGRLALSHEQFF.

In its sample, this clonotype was seen a few times. This rearrangement joins TRBV29-1 to TRBJ2-1; TRBD2 agrees at 10 bases. The CDR3 has 13 residues. V trimming: 4 bases; J trimming: 11 bases; junction bases outside the gene matches: 8. The germline V gene has CDR1 SQVTM and CDR2 ANQGSEA. This chain's CDR3 is CSVVASGSLKQFF. The CDR3 DNA reads TGCAGCGTTGTTGCTAGCGGGAGTTTAAAGCAGTTCTTC.

This clonotype was found many times. The chain links TRBV20-1 to TRBJ2-7, with a tentative D call TRBD2 (5 bases). Trimming left V 5 bases short and J 3 bases short, with 20 bases between. Germline V gene data show CDR1 as DFQATT and CDR2 as SNEGSKA (reference sequence). This CDR3 contains 15 residues. The chain's CDR3 is CSALPLSGTGYEQYF. The CDR3 DNA reads as TGCAGTGCTCTACCCCTAAGCGGTACGGGCTACGAGCAGTACTTC.

This clonotype was found many times. This sequence joins TRBV24-1 and TRBJ2-1; TRBD1 aligns across 8 bases. Trimming at V came to 3 bases and at J to 5 bases, leaving 8 bases not matched to a gene. Per germline, CDR1 KGHDR and CDR2 SFDVKD. CDR3 length equals 16 residues. The DNA of the CDR3 is TGTGCCACCAGTGATCCCGGGACAGGCCTACACAATGAGCAGTTCTTC. This codes for CATSDPGTGLHNEQFF.

The chain links TRBV12-3 or TRBV12-4 to TRBJ2-2; D gene uncertain. This CDR3 has 14 residues. Trimming removed 1 base from V and 6 bases from J, with 9 bases in between. CDR3 amino acids: CASSLVNKAGELFF. DNA for the CDR3: TGTGCCAGCAGTTTAGTGAACAAGGCCGGGGAGCTGTTTTTT.

This clonotype turned up a few times. The rearrangement links TRBV21-1 to TRBJ2-1; TRBD1, the table's D call, was not compared with the DNA. TRBV21-1 is flagged as a pseudogene. The CDR3 runs 16 residues. The DNA of the CDR3 is TGTGCCAGCAGCCAAAAGGGGCGGGGCCCCGGGAATGAGCAGTTCTTC. Residues: CASSQKGRGPGNEQFF.